These 13 T cell receptor beta chains share one sample of origin, sequenced in a study of blood T cell repertoires in COVID-19. Clones were read by immunoSEQ multiplex PCR, and TCRdb kept only the in-frame ones, dropping some. Counted here are about 390,000 clones, 87% occurring once; the ten biggest clones make up 2.3%. Sequenced material: peripheral blood. These receptors were obtained from a woman aged 60 to 75 with COVID-19, enrolled during active disease.

The chain employs TRBV7-6 and TRBJ1-2, with D uncertain. Per germline, CDR1 SGHVS and CDR2 FNYEAQ. The CDR3 has 16 residues. The V end lost 2 bases, the J end lost 5 bases, and 18 bases lay between the germline ends. The CDR3 loop is CASSLTGSQSEYGYTF. In DNA, the CDR3 is TGTGCCAGCAGCTTAACTGGTTCACAGTCAGAGTATGGCTACACCTTC.

The rearrangement uses TRBV28 and TRBJ1-3; D is uncertain. This CDR3 is built from 15 residues. V was trimmed by 2 bases and J by 0 bases, leaving 8 bases between them. Per the germline V gene, CDR1 is MDHEN and CDR2 is SYDVKM. CDR3 amino acids: CASSLGGASGNTIYF. CDR3 bases: TGTGCCAGCAGTTTAGGAGGCGCCTCTGGAAACACCATATATTTT. The variable domain in full, completed from reference TRBV28 and TRBJ1-3, reads DVKVTQSSRYLVKRTGEKVFLECVQDMDHENMFWYRQDPGLGLRLIYFSYDVKMKEKGDIPEGYSVSREKKERFSLILESASTNQTSMYLCASSLGGASGNTIYFGEGSWLTVV.

CDR3 protein: CASSLASGSVNTQYF. The CDR3 DNA follows: TGTGCCAGCAGCTTAGCAAGCGGGTCAGTTAATACGCAGTATTTT. The rearrangement uses TRBV7-9 and TRBJ2-3; a possible D gene is TRBD2 (6 bases). The V gene lost 0 bases and the J gene lost 7 bases, with 14 bases spanning the gap. The length of the CDR3 is 15 residues. CDR1 is SEHNR and CDR2 is FQNEAQ in the germline V gene (reference sequence).

The CDR3 nucleotides read TGTGCCAGCAGTGAAGCCCGACAGGGGTCGACGGGGCAGTACTTC. It specifies CASSEARQGSTGQYF. The chain links TRBV6-1 to TRBJ2-7; 8 bases match TRBD1. Germline V gene data show CDR1 as MNHNS and CDR2 as SASEGT. There are 15 residues in the CDR3. V lost 0 bases, J lost 9 bases, and 10 bases stayed unmatched.

V gene TRBV7-7 combines with J gene TRBJ2-5, with D possibly being TRBD2 (5 bases). The ends were cut back, 1 base at V and 13 bases at J, with 13 bases in the middle. The CDR3 extends over 12 amino acids. Germline CDR1 and CDR2: SSHAT and FNYEAQ (reference sequence). The CDR3 loop is CASSLGEGPTYF. CDR3 nucleotides: TGTGCCAGCAGCTTAGGAGAGGGCCCGACGTACTTC.

The V call is TRBV25-1, the J call TRBJ1-3; 9 bases map to TRBD1. After removal of 6 bases from V and 1 base from J, the junction contained 10 bases not matched to a gene. Germline V gene lookup returns CDR1 MGHDK and CDR2 SYGVNS. This CDR3 has 17 residues. CDR3 in DNA: TGTGCCAGCAGCGCAGGGACAGGGCCTTCGTCTGGAAACACCATATATTTT. Translation: CASSAGTGPSSGNTIYF.

This clone was detected only a few times. The chain joins TRBV7-9 to TRBJ1-2, with 7 positions matching TRBD1. The CDR3 sequence is 15 residues long. The germline V gene has CDR1 SEHNR and CDR2 FQNEAQ (reference sequence). The junction had 9 bases not matched to a gene; V was cut back by 4 bases and J by 4 bases. Here the CDR3 reads CASSSGTAALYGYTF. The CDR3 DNA sequence: TGTGCCAGCAGCTCCGGGACAGCAGCCCTCTATGGCTACACCTTC.

The chain has TRBV5-6 and TRBJ2-7, with D possibly being TRBD1 (6 bases). Trimming pared 5 bases from V and 2 bases from J, leaving 11 bases between. The CDR3 has 13 residues. Germline lookup yields CDR1 SGHDT and CDR2 YYEEEE. CDR3 sequence (DNA): TGTGCCAGCAGTTTCGGACAGCCCTACGAGCAGTACTTC. Its protein is CASSFGQPYEQYF.

The chain has TRBV5-1 and TRBJ1-3; 8 bases match TRBD1. CDR3 length equals 16 residues. CDR1 is SGHRS and CDR2 is YFSETQ in the germline V gene. V trimming: 4 bases; J trimming: 0 bases; junction bases outside the gene matches: 6. CDR3 in DNA: TGCGCCAGCAGCAAACCGACAGGGGACTCTGGAAACACCATATATTTT. Protein sequence: CASSKPTGDSGNTIYF.

V gene TRBV4-1 combines with J gene TRBJ2-7; no reliable D call. Between the trimmed V and J ends, which lost 0 bases and 2 bases, there was a span of 11 bases. Germline V gene sequence: CDR1 MGHRA, CDR2 YSYEKL. CDR3 length: 15 residues. The CDR3 region is CASSQERSSAYEQYF. For the CDR3, the DNA is TGCGCCAGCAGCCAAGAAAGAAGTTCGGCCTACGAGCAGTACTTC.

Only a few counts were recorded for this clone. The rearrangement uses TRBV5-4 and TRBJ1-6; 7 bases fit TRBD1. J was trimmed by 7 bases and V by 6 bases; bases with no gene match: 7. The CDR3 is 14 residues long. CDR1 SGHNT and CDR2 YYREEE come from the germline V gene (reference sequence). The CDR3 is CASMEDRVNSPLHF. The CDR3 region has the DNA TGTGCCAGCATGGAAGACAGGGTGAATTCACCCCTCCACTTT.

The V and J genes are TRBV5-1 and TRBJ2-3, with no clear D. V gave up 0 bases and J gave up 1 base, with 6 bases separating them. The germline CDR1 and CDR2 sequences are SGHRS and YFSETQ. This CDR3 spans 14 amino acids. CDR3 sequence (DNA): TGCGCCAGCAGCTTGGGACATGGCACAGATACGCAGTATTTT. It specifies CASSLGHGTDTQYF.

CDR3: CASSHPGSEQFF. CDR3 coding DNA: TGTGCCAGCAGCCACCCCGGGTCTGAGCAGTTCTTC. The chain combines TRBV3-1 (or the pseudogene TRBV3-2) with TRBJ2-1; D gene uncertain. The V and J ends lost 3 bases and 9 bases respectively, with 9 bases between them. This CDR3 comprises 12 residues. Germline CDR1 is LGHDT and CDR2 is YNNKEL (reference sequence).